This T cell receptor (beta chain) was obtained from a study of blood T cell repertoires in COVID-19. From germline, CDR1 is ENHRY and CDR2 SYGVKD. The CDR3 consists of 13 residues. The ends lost 10 bases at V and 4 bases at J; junction bases unmatched: 8. Only in-frame clones appear in the TCRdb table, and some are missing; sequencing was by immunoSEQ multiplex PCR. The sample yields under 300,000 clones, approximately 85% seen once. Material for sequencing was peripheral blood. This chain uses TRBV10-3 with TRBJ2-7, with 9 bases aligning to TRBD2. The sequence was collected from a woman aged 25 to 45 with acute or convalescent COVID-19. The DNA for the CDR3 is TGTGCCACCCAGACCAGCGGGAGGTACGAGCAGTACTTC. Amino acid sequence: CATQTSGRYEQYF.